Described below is a single TCR beta chain sequence and its context. Per germline, CDR1 SQVTM and CDR2 ANQGSEA. CDR3 length equals 15 residues. V dropped 5 bases and J dropped 2 bases, with 18 bases sitting between them. RNA transcripts served as template for amplifying TCR beta CDR3 sequences. Investigators did first-round RT-PCR with HTBI primers, then second-round multiplex PCR. TCRdb re-analysed the multiplex PCR reads in MiXCR, keeping a single row per CDR3 protein. The repertoire holds roughly 380,000 distinct CDR3 sequences, with less than 20% as singletons. This record belongs to a study of Graves' ophthalmopathy and Graves' hyperthyroidism. Stable hyperthyroidism meant no progression to ophthalmopathy within 18 months of follow-up.

The sequence was obtained from a woman between 18 and 29 years old with stable Graves' hyperthyroidism. The sample consisted of peripheral blood. V and J are TRBV29-1 and TRBJ1-1; TRBD1 is a possible D gene (5 bases). The CDR3 protein is CSVTTHGGTNTEAFF. The CDR3 coding sequence is TGCAGCGTTACTACCCATGGAGGGACCAACACTGAAGCTTTCTTT.